Reported below is one T cell receptor (beta chain). The CDR3 loop spans 16 amino acids. Looked up from germline, CDR1 is MDHEN and CDR2 is SYDVKM. V lost 5 bases, J lost 0 bases, and 9 bases stayed unmatched. Profiled with immunoSEQ multiplex PCR; TCRdb holds only in-frame clones, not every one. The data hold about 140,000 clones, with 80% to 85% observed a single time. These data originate in a study of blood T cell repertoires in COVID-19. Overall study: Acute and convalescent COVID-19 samples came from the United States, Italy and Spain. T cells, B-cell-depleted T cells, or PBMCs provided the cDNA or gDNA that served as material.

While infection was still active, Seattle patients were enrolled and then followed longitudinally. The V and J genes are TRBV28 and TRBJ1-1, with 7 bases lining up with TRBD1. The source is a man aged 30 to 39 with COVID-19, enrolled during active disease. Sequencing was carried out using peripheral blood. The CDR3 here is CASSPGTVIMNTEAFF. Here the CDR3 DNA reads TGTGCCAGCAGTCCAGGGACAGTGATAATGAACACTGAAGCTTTCTTT.